Listed here are 10 T cell receptor beta chains from one sample, sequenced in a study of breast tumors, draining lymph nodes, adjacent tissues listed by TCRdb under 2016. Receptor libraries were prepared by multiplex PCR. TCRdb lists the instrument as Illumina HiSeq 2000. Clones were called with MiXCR by TCRdb after fastp trimmed the public reads at Q25, and only in-frame beta chains were retained. Identical CDR3 protein sequences are pooled into one entry, listed with their most common genes and DNA. The sample table shows some 120,000 distinct CDR3 sequences, and about 20% are seen once. Under 4.5% of the sample comes from the top ten. Lymph node samples came from the axillary draining lymph nodes of breast cancer patients. What was sequenced was axillary lymph node tissue. The receptors shown here come from a female donor with breast cancer. Some clones in this sample may be carry-over from other donors' samples.

This clonotype was counted ten times or more. The V and J genes are TRBV6-5 and TRBJ1-2; a possible D gene is TRBD1 (5 bases). Germline CDR1 MNHEY, CDR2 SVGAGI. Trimming pared 6 bases from V and 6 bases from J, leaving 11 bases between. The CDR3 runs to 12 residues. This CDR3 is CASSPGGNGYTF. The CDR3 bases are TGTGCCAGCAGCCCCGGGGGGAATGGCTACACCTTC.

This clonotype showed up many times. The chain links TRBV7-3 to TRBJ2-3; D ambiguous. Trimming pared 1 base from V and 5 bases from J, leaving 10 bases between. There are 14 residues in the CDR3. Germline V lookup: CDR1 SGHTA, CDR2 FQGTGA. CDR3 sequence reads: CASSLRGMGDTQYF. The DNA for the CDR3 is TGTGCCAGCAGCTTAAGAGGAATGGGAGATACGCAGTATTTT.

This clonotype was seen repeatedly, ten times or more. This chain joins TRBV2 and TRBJ2-5; 7 bases map to TRBD2. Unmatched junction bases numbered 13, after V lost 5 bases and J lost 1 base. This CDR3 is 17 amino acids long. Germline V gene lookup returns CDR1 SNHLY and CDR2 FYNNEI. This CDR3 is CASSSNWGASGQETQYF. The CDR3 DNA is TGTGCCAGCAGTTCGAATTGGGGCGCTAGCGGCCAAGAGACCCAGTACTTC.

This clonotype was seen at least ten times. The chain joins TRBV11-2 to TRBJ1-2; D call uncertain. V lost 4 bases and J lost 4, with 13 bases in between. The CDR3 is made up of 14 amino acids. Germline CDR1 and CDR2: SGHAT and FQNNGV. In nucleotides, the CDR3 is TGTGCCAGCAGCTCCCTGGATGGTGGCTATGGCTACACCTTC. Amino acid sequence: CASSSLDGGYGYTF.

This clonotype was recorded at least ten times. V gene TRBV6-1 combines with J gene TRBJ2-5; TRBD1 or TRBD2 may be the D gene (5 bases each). The CDR3 runs 14 residues. Trimming took 7 bases from V and 4 from J, leaving 16 bases between them. Germline CDR1 and CDR2: MNHNS and SASEGT. DNA of the CDR3: TGTGCCAGCATTGGGGACCTTGGGCGAGAGACCCAGTACTTC. Protein sequence: CASIGDLGRETQYF.

In its sample, this clonotype was seen many times. The chain uses TRBV19 and TRBJ2-3, with 11 bases lining up with TRBD1. Trimming at V came to 10 bases and at J to 3 bases, leaving 6 bases not matched to a gene. The V gene's germline CDR1 is LNHDA and CDR2 SQIVND (reference sequence). This CDR3 has 14 residues. The CDR3 protein is CATEDRGLTDTQYF. The CDR3 DNA reads as TGTGCCACCGAGGACAGGGGGCTTACAGATACGCAGTATTTT.

This clonotype came up many times. The J gene is TRBJ1-4, the V gene TRBV6-2 or TRBV6-3, with 9 bases fitting TRBD1. Trimming removed 7 bases from V and 6 bases from J; junction bases left unmatched: 6. Germline V gene data show CDR1 as MNHEY and CDR2 as SVGEGT. The CDR3 runs to 14 residues. The CDR3 DNA sequence: TGTGCCAGCAACGACAGGGGGGGAGATGAAAAACTGTTTTTT. Protein: CASNDRGGDEKLFF.

On this clonotype: This may stem from a read error, because a much larger clone lies one nucleotide away. The gene calls are TRBV19 and TRBJ2-5; no definite D call. This CDR3 is 12 amino acids long. CDR1 LNHDA and CDR2 SQIVND come from the germline V gene (reference sequence). V lost 0 bases and J 7 bases, leaving 6 bases between the germline ends. The CDR3: CASSIERRTQYF. As DNA, the CDR3 is TGTGCCAGTAGTATAGAGAGGAGGACCCAGTACTTC. Supplemented by reference TRBV19 and TRBJ2-5, the full variable domain reads DGGITQSPKYLFRKEGQNVTLSCEQNLNHDAMYWYRQDPGQGLRLIYYSQIVNDFQKGDIAEGYSVSREKKESFPLTVTSAQKNPTAFYLCASSIERRTQYFGPGTRLLVL.

This clonotype was seen only a few times. The chain uses TRBV7-2 and TRBJ2-1; no clear D. V lost 0 bases to trimming and J lost 2 bases, with 5 bases between them. The CDR3 length is 14 residues. Germline V lookup: CDR1 SGHTA, CDR2 FQGNSA. CDR3 sequence reads: CASSLAPAYNEQFF. CDR3 bases: TGTGCCAGCAGCTTAGCCCCAGCCTACAATGAGCAGTTCTTC.

This clonotype was seen many times. The chain uses TRBV18 and TRBJ2-5; D is unresolved. Germline V gene lookup returns CDR1 KGHSH and CDR2 LQKENI. The CDR3 contains 14 residues. V lost 2 bases and J lost 3, with 10 bases in between. CDR3 residues: CASSPSSYEETQYF. The CDR3 bases are TGTGCCAGCTCACCATCCTCCTACGAAGAGACCCAGTACTTC.